This TCR beta chain was sequenced during a study of cytotoxic CD8 clonotypes in ibrutinib-treated CLL. On the study more broadly: Responses comprised about 24 partial and 2 complete; at median around 70 months, approximately 15 remained remitted and roughly 12 progressed. The response samples were taken once patients had been treated for a median of approximately twelve months, range 6 to 36.

General study points: Sampling schedules were unmatched across sustained-remission and progressing patients. Clonality rose at ibrutinib response, held steady in sustained remission, and fell toward baseline at progression.

The CDR3 has 14 residues. Germline loops: CDR1 SGHVS, CDR2 FQNEAQ. Trimming removed 2 bases from V and 4 bases from J, with 11 bases in between. This clone was seen more than once but under ten times. As yet, its antigen is unknown. Produced via immunoSEQ multiplex PCR; TCRdb's table is partial and in-frame only. The data contain 70,000 to 85,000 clones, around 80% of them singletons. The chain uses TRBV7-8 and TRBJ1-2; possibly TRBD1 for D (6 bases). The TCR was taken from a human donor with chronic lymphocytic leukemia. The sample was PBMCs, taken at disease progression, from a patient treated with ibrutinib. The CDR3 nucleotides are TGTGCCAGCAGCTTATGGACAGAGACCTATGGCTACACCTTC. Translating it yields CASSLWTETYGYTF. Combining the CDR3 with reference TRBV7-8 and TRBJ1-2 gives the whole variable domain GAGVSQSPRYKVAKRGQDVALRCDPISGHVSLFWYQQALGQGPEFLTYFQNEAQLDKSGLPSDRFFAERPEGSVSTLKIQRTQQEDSAVYLCASSLWTETYGYTFGSGTRLTVV.